This record looks at one TCR beta chain sequence and its context. Antigen unknown. This sample stems from a study of cytomegalovirus exposure and HLA in healthy donors. Study observations and caveats: For most subjects, TCR beta sequences were reported to predict HLA-A and HLA-B alleles with accuracy. Previously analyzed data showed that most TCR beta V segments were productive at a frequency of about 90% or about 30%. Excluded were some V segments that proved indistinguishable, including TRBV6-2 and TRBV6-3.

This CDR3 has 16 residues. Germline assignment: CDR1 LNHNV and CDR2 YYDKDF (reference sequence). Germline trimming cut 3 bases from V and 2 bases from J; bases unmatched to any gene: 7. PCR employed 60 Vbeta and 13 Jbeta primers. Authors' processing steps: Later, tens of millions of unique TCR beta chains were counted in an analysis, and about 12 million of them were shared. Here immunoSEQ multiplex PCR was the method, and the copy in TCRdb shows in-frame clones only, minus some. That table supplies the V and J calls and clone size; D and trimming were determined from the DNA. Of fewer than 100,000 clones detected, 78% appear once; the ten largest clones hold about 4%.

Sequencing input: PBMCs. The chain recombines TRBV15 with TRBJ1-5; TRBD1 aligns across 7 bases. The clonotype originates from a woman between 35 and 50 years old in good health and CMV-seropositive. The CDR3 DNA sequence: TGTGCCACCAGCAGGAAACAGGGGTCAGGCAATCAGCCCCAGCATTTT. Protein: CATSRKQGSGNQPQHF.